This TCR beta chain appears in the sequencing data of a study of OX40 agonist ivuxolimab in advanced cancers. This CDR3 region has 16 residues. Unmatched junction bases numbered 11, after V lost 1 base and J lost 4 bases. CDR1 is GTSNPN, CDR2 SVGIG, per germline (reference sequence). The repertoire was sequenced with immunoSEQ multiplex PCR; TCRdb's copy has only in-frame clones and lacks some. Of around 62,000 clones listed, roughly 88% are singletons. The TCR comes from an adult with an advanced solid tumor such as melanoma, head and neck, liver or kidney cancer. The genes are TRBV30 and TRBJ2-7, with TRBD2 matching 9 bases. This sample comprised CD4+ or CD8+ T cells sorted from blood, obtained in a trial of the OX40 agonist ivuxolimab. CDR3 region: CAWSAPPFSGSYEQYF. In nucleotides, the CDR3 is TGTGCCTGGAGTGCTCCCCCGTTTAGCGGGAGTTACGAGCAGTACTTC.